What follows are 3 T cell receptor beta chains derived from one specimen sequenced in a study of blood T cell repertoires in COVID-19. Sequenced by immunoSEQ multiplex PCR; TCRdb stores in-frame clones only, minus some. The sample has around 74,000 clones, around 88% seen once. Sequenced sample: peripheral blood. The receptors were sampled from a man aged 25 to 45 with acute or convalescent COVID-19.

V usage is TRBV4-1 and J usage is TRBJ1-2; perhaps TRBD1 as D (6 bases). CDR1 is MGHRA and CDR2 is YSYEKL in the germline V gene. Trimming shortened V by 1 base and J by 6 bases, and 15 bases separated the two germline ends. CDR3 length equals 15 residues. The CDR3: CASSQALGAWDGYTF. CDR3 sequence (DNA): TGCGCCAGCAGCCAAGCACTGGGGGCCTGGGATGGCTACACCTTC.

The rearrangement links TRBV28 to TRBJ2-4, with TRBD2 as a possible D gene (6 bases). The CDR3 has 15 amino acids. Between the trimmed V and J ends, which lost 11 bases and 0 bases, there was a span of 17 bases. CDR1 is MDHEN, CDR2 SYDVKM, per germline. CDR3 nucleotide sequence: TGTGCCGGCTCCGAAGGAGGGGCAGCCAAAAACATTCAGTACTTC. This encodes CAGSEGGAAKNIQYF.

The DNA of the CDR3 is TGCGCCAGCAGTTCTAGGACTAGCGGAAACTCCTACAATGAGCAGTTCTTC. This translates into CASSSRTSGNSYNEQFF. This chain uses TRBV10-1 with TRBJ2-1; 10 bases agree with TRBD2. The ends lost 5 bases at V and 0 bases at J; junction bases unmatched: 7. The germline CDR1 and CDR2 sequences are WNHNN and SYGVQD (reference sequence). The CDR3 runs to 17 residues.